This TCR beta chain was observed in a study of glioma-infiltrating T cells after dendritic cell vaccination. The wider study: Autologous tumor lysate-pulsed dendritic cell vaccination was given between the early 2000s and the early 2010s.

The PCR used 60 V beta and 13 J beta primers. Sequencing was performed with immunoSEQ multiplex PCR; in TCRdb, only in-frame clones are kept and a portion is missing. The sample shows fewer than 85,000 clones, around 90% of them seen only once. Selection required adequate fresh-frozen tumor tissue plus more than two years' survival data. All glioblastoma patients lacked an isocitrate dehydrogenase mutation. V lost 4 bases to trimming and J lost 7 bases; unmatched junction nucleotides: 11. This CDR3 contains 16 residues. Germline V gives CDR1 KGHSH, CDR2 LQKENI. The rearrangement links TRBV18 to TRBJ2-2; 8 bases fit TRBD1. The sequence was obtained from a human donor with glioblastoma. The sample was blood, taken before dendritic cell vaccination. In nucleotides, the CDR3 is TGTGCCAGCTCACTCGCGACAGGGGTTGCTTTCGGGGAGCTGTTTTTT. This codes for CASSLATGVAFGELFF.